These 8 T cell receptor beta chains were sequenced from one sample in a study of OX40 agonist ivuxolimab in advanced cancers. Sequencing used immunoSEQ multiplex PCR; TCRdb keeps in-frame clones, though not all of them. The sample contains around 40,000 clones, 85% of which appear only once. Here the sequenced sample was CD4+ or CD8+ T cells sorted from blood, taken in a trial of the OX40 agonist ivuxolimab. The source is an adult with an advanced solid tumor such as melanoma, head and neck, liver or kidney cancer.

V gene TRBV9 combines with J gene TRBJ2-1; weak D call: TRBD2 (6 bases). CDR1 and CDR2 (germline): SGDLS, YYNGEE. This CDR3 spans 15 amino acids. Trimming shortened V by 3 bases and J by 2 bases, and 12 bases separated the two germline ends. The DNA of the CDR3 is TGTGCCAGCAGCGGGGGTAGCGGCGCCTACAATGAGCAGTTCTTC. Its protein is CASSGGSGAYNEQFF.

The CDR3 is CASSIGQGRGEQFF. For the CDR3, the DNA is TGTGCCAGTAGTATTGGACAGGGGAGAGGTGAGCAGTTCTTC. The chain links TRBV19 to TRBJ2-1; 9 bases match TRBD1. From germline, CDR1 is LNHDA and CDR2 SQIVND (reference sequence). CDR3 size: 14 residues. Losses at the gene ends were 3 bases for V and 9 bases for J; bases not matched to a gene: 6.

The genes are TRBV9 and TRBJ2-6; maybe TRBD1 (5 bases). The V gene's germline CDR1 is SGDLS and CDR2 YYNGEE. V was shortened by 3 bases and J by 2 bases, with 12 bases between the two germline ends. CDR3 length: 16 residues. The CDR3 region has the DNA TGTGCCAGCAGCGACCAGGGCCGAACTGGGGCCAACGTCCTGACTTTC. This sequence encodes CASSDQGRTGANVLTF.

V is TRBV30 and J is TRBJ1-5; no firm D call. Trimming cost V 1 base and J 5 bases, with 6 bases left between them. CDR1 is GTSNPN and CDR2 is SVGIG in the germline V gene (reference sequence). The CDR3 extends over 12 amino acids. Written as DNA, the CDR3 is TGTGCCTGGAGTGCTCACGATCAGCCCCAGCATTTT. Translated, it gives CAWSAHDQPQHF. Based on the CDR3 plus reference TRBV30 and TRBJ1-5, the full variable domain is SQTIHQWPATLVQPVGSPLSLECTVEGTSNPNLYWYRQAAGRGLQLLFYSVGIGQISSEVPQNLSASRPQDRQFILSSKKLLLSDSGFYLCAWSAHDQPQHFGDGTRLSIL.

This chain connects TRBV23-1 to TRBJ2-7; TRBD1 might be the D (6 bases). TRBV23-1 is flagged as an ORF with uncertain function. V lost 6 bases and J 2 bases, leaving 17 bases between the germline ends. This CDR3 contains 15 residues. This chain's CDR3 is CASRYFGTPTYEQYF. For the CDR3, the DNA is TGCGCCAGCAGATACTTCGGGACACCGACCTACGAGCAGTACTTC.

The genes are TRBV27 and TRBJ2-5, with D maybe TRBD2 (6 bases). The germline V and J ends were trimmed by 5 bases and 6 bases, with 13 bases remaining between them. The CDR3 is 13 amino acids. Germline CDR1 and CDR2: MNHEY and SMNVEV (reference sequence). CDR3 in DNA: TGTGCCAGCAGTGGGGGGTCTCGGCAGACCCAGTACTTC. Translating gives CASSGGSRQTQYF.

The chain carries TRBV6-5 and TRBJ1-5; D is possibly TRBD1 (6 bases). Germline lookup yields CDR1 MNHEY and CDR2 SVGAGI. Trimming removed 5 bases at V and 4 bases at J, with 12 bases between. This CDR3 is built from 14 residues. The CDR3 nucleotides read TGTGCCAGCAGTCCAAATGACAGGAATCAGCCCCAGCATTTT. Encoded protein: CASSPNDRNQPQHF.

The chain is built from TRBV6-5 and TRBJ2-7; tentative D call: TRBD1 (5 bases). This CDR3 comprises 14 residues. Germline values: CDR1 MNHEY, CDR2 SVGAGI. The V gene lost 4 bases and the J gene lost 3 bases, with 13 bases spanning the gap. CDR3 sequence (DNA): TGTGCCAGCAGTTGGAGCAGGGAAGACTACGAGCAGTACTTC. Its protein product is CASSWSREDYEQYF.